This T cell receptor (beta chain) was recorded in a study of cytomegalovirus exposure and HLA in healthy donors. Study-level points and caveats: Prior analysis indicated that the majority of TCR beta V segments exhibited productivity approximately 87% or approximately 30% of the time. In vitro experiments confirmed that a few CMV-associated chains were specific for CMV antigens. Common viral pathogens (according to a later analysis) appeared linked to several of the most significant clusters.

Vbeta (60) and Jbeta (13) primers were used in the PCR. Measured with immunoSEQ multiplex PCR; TCRdb has only the in-frame clones, and not every one. The table has some 200,000 clones, under 85% seen once. In its sample, this clone was seen a few times. Antigen specificity is unknown. V was pared by 3 bases and J by 0 bases, with 2 bases of the junction left unmatched. Germline CDR1 reads SGDLS; CDR2 reads YYNGEE. The CDR3 is made up of 15 amino acids. This sequence joins TRBV9 and TRBJ2-1, with 8 bases matching TRBD2. The sample consisted of PBMCs. The receptor comes from a middle-aged man in good health and CMV-seronegative. The CDR3 coding sequence is TGTGCCAGCAGCGATACTAGCGGCTCCTACAATGAGCAGTTCTTC. As protein: CASSDTSGSYNEQFF.